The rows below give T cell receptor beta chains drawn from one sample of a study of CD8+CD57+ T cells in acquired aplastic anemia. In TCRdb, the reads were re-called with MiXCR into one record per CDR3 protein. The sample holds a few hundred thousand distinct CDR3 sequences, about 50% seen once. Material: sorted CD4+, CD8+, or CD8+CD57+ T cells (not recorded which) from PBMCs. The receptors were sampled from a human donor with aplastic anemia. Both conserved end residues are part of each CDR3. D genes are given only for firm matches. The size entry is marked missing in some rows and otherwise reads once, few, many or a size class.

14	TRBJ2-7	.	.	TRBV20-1	TGCAGTGCTAGAGATCAGAGGGGGGTCAGCGAGCAGTACTTC	CSARDQRGVSEQYF
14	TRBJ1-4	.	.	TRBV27	TGTGCCAGCAGTTTCTACGGTGGTGATGAAAAACTGTTTTTT	CASSFYGGDEKLFF
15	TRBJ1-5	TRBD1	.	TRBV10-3	TGTGCCATCAGTCCCGGACAGGGAAACAATCAGCCCCAGCATTTT	CAISPGQGNNQPQHF
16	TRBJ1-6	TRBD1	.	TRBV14	TGTGCCAGCAGCCTGGGACAGGGAACTGGCAATTCACCCCTCCACTTT	CASSLGQGTGNSPLHF
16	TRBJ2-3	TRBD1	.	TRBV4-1	TGCGCCAGCAGCCTTTTCCGGGACAGGGGCGCGGATACGCAGTATTTT	CASSLFRDRGADTQYF
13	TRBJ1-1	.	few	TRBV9	TGTGCCAGCAGCGCGACAGAGCTTGGTGAAGCTTTCTTT	CASSATELGEAFF
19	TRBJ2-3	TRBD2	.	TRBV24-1	TGTGCCACCAGTGATGTCTTCGGGACTAGCGGGTGGAGCACAGATACGCAGTATTTT	CATSDVFGTSGWSTDTQYF
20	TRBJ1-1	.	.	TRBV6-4	TGTGCCAGCAGGACTGGGTTCTATTTCGGGTTTGGGGGAAAGAACACTGAAGCTTTCTTT	CASRTGFYFGFGGKNTEAFF
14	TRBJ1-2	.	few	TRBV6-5	TGTGCCGGCAGTTACCTAGAGGGTAGCTCTGGCTACACCTTC	CAGSYLEGSSGYTF
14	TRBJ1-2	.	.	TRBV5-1	TGCGCCAGCAGCTTGGAGGGACACCAGTATGGCTACACCTTC	CASSLEGHQYGYTF
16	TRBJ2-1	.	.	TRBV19	TGTGCCAGTAGTATTTACGGGGGAATGATGGACAATGAGCAGTTCTTC	CASSIYGGMMDNEQFF
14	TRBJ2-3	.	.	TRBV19	TGTGCCAGTAGTTATACTAGGAGCACAGATACGCAGTATTTT	CASSYTRSTDTQYF
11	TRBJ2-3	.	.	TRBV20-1	TGCAGTGCCCCGCGGATCGATGAGCAGTATTTT	CSAPRIDEQYF
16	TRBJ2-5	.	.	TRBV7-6	TGTGCCAGCAGCCTAATGCGCCGTAGGGGCCAAGAGACCCAGTACTTC	CASSLMRRRGQETQYF
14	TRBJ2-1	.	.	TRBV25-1	TGTGCCAGCAGTGGATCGAAACTAGGCGCTGAGCAGTTCTTC	CASSGSKLGAEQFF
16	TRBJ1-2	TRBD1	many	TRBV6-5	TGTGCCAGCAGTTACGTTGGGACAGCAAGCTTCTATGGCTACACCTTC	CASSYVGTASFYGYTF
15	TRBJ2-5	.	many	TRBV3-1	TGTGCCAGCAGCCAAGGCGGTTTGGGACGGGAGACCCAGTACTTC	CASSQGGLGRETQYF
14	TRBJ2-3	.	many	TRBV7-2	TGCGCCAGCAGCCTCGGAGCTAGCACAGATACGCAGTATTTT	CASSLGASTDTQYF
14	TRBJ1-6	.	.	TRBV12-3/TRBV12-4	TGTGCCAGCAGAGGTCAGGGGCAGAATTCACCCCTCCACTTT	CASRGQGQNSPLHF
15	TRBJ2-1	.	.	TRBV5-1	TGCGCCAGCAGACCCACCGGACTAAGCTACAATGAGCAGTTCTTC	CASRPTGLSYNEQFF
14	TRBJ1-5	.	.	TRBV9	TGTGCCAGCAGTCCGAACAGGGACAATCAGCCCCAGCATTTT	CASSPNRDNQPQHF
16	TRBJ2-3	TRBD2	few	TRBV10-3	TGTGCCATCAGTTCCCCCCCCGGGGGGAGCACAGATACGCAGTATTTT	CAISSPPGGSTDTQYF
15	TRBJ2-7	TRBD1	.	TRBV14	TGTGCCAGCAGCGACACGGGACAGGGCTTCTACGAGCAGTACTTC	CASSDTGQGFYEQYF
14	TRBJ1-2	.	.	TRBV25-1	TGTGCCAGCAGTGAATTATCGGCAGACTATGGCTACACCTTC	CASSELSADYGYTF
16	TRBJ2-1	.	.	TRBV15	TGTGCCACCAGCAGAGATTCCCCGGGCTCCTACAATGAGCAGTTCTTC	CATSRDSPGSYNEQFF
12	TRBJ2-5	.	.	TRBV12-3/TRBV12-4	TGTGCTAGTGGTTTGGTCGAAGAGACCCAGTACTTC	CASGLVEETQYF
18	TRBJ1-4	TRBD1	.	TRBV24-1	TGTGCCACCAGTGCCGGGGGGACAGGGGGTGATACTAATGAGAAACTGTCTTTT	CATSAGGTGGDTNEKLSF
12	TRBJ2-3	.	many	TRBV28	TGTGCCAGCAGGGCGGGGTGGGATACGCAGTATTTT	CASRAGWDTQYF
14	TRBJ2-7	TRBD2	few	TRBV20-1	TGCAGTGCTTTCTCCGGGACTAGTGCTTACGAGCAGTACTTC	CSAFSGTSAYEQYF
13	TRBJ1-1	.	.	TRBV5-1	TGCGCCAGCAGCTATACTCGGAACACTGAAGCTTTCTTT	CASSYTRNTEAFF
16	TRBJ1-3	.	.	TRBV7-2	TGTGCCAGCAGCTTAGTCGTCAGGTTCTCTGGAAACACCATATATTTT	CASSLVVRFSGNTIYF
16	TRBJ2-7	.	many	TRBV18	TGTGCCAGCTCACCTCTGGTGACAGGCTCCGCCTACGAGCAGTACTTC	CASSPLVTGSAYEQYF
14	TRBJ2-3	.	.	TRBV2	TGTGCCAGCAGTGTTCTGTCTAGCACAGATACGCAGTATTTT	CASSVLSSTDTQYF
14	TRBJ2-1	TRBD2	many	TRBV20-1	TGCAGTGCAGACGGGAGGGAGGGCCGGAATGAGCAGTTCTTC	CSADGREGRNEQFF
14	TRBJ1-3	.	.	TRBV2	TGTGCCAGCAGGACAGGTTTCTCTGGAAACACCATATATTTT	CASRTGFSGNTIYF
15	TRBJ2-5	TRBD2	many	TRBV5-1	TGCGCCAGCAGCCGTCTAGCGGGGATCCAAGAGACCCAGTACTTC	CASSRLAGIQETQYF
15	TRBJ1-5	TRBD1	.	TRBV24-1	TGTGCCACCAGTGCCTCCGACAGGGGCCATCAGCCCCAGCATTTT	CATSASDRGHQPQHF
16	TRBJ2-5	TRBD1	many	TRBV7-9	TGTGCCAGCAGCCCTGCCGGGACAGGACTCCAAGAGACCCAGTACTTC	CASSPAGTGLQETQYF
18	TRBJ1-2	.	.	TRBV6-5	TGTGCCAGCAGTTACTCATGGGTCGAGCGGGGGATTTGGTACGGCTACACCTTC	CASSYSWVERGIWYGYTF
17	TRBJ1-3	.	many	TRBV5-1	TGCGCCAGCACCTACTCATCGCCGGGGAACTCTGGAAACACCATATATTTT	CASTYSSPGNSGNTIYF
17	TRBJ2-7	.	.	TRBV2	TGTGCCAGCAGTGAAGCGCTTACAGGGACAACGTGGGGAGAGCAGTACTTC	CASSEALTGTTWGEQYF
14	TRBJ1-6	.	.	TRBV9	TGTGCCAGCAACCAAGGAGGGGATAATTCACCCCTCCACTTT	CASNQGGDNSPLHF
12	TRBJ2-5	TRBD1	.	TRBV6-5	TGTGCCAGCGGGTGGGACAGAGAGACCCAGTACTTC	CASGWDRETQYF
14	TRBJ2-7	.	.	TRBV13	TGTGCCAGCAGTCCCCGCCCGGGGCCCCACGAGCAGTACTTC	CASSPRPGPHEQYF
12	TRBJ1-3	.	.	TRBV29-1	TGCAGCGTGACTGAGACCGGAAACACCATATATTTT	CSVTETGNTIYF
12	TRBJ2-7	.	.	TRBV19	TGTGCCAGTAGTCAGGGAGACGGCGAGCAGTACTTC	CASSQGDGEQYF
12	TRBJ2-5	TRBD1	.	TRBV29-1	TGCAGCTCGGACAGGGGTAAAGAGACCCAGTACTTC	CSSDRGKETQYF
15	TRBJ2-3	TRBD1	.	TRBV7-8	TGTGCCAGCAGCTTGGTGGGACAGGGGGCAGATACGCAGTATTTT	CASSLVGQGADTQYF